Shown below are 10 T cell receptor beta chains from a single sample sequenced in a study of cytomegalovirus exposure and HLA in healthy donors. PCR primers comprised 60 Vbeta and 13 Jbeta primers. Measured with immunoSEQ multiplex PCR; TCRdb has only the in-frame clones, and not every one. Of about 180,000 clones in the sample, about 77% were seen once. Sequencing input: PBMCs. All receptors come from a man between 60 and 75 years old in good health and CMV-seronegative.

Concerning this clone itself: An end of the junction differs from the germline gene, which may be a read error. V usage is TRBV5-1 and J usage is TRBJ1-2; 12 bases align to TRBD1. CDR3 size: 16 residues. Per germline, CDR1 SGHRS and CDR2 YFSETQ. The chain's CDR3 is CASSLTGTGGYDGYPF. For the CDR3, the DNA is TGCGCCAGCAGCTTAACCGGGACAGGGGGCTACGATGGCTACCCCTTC.

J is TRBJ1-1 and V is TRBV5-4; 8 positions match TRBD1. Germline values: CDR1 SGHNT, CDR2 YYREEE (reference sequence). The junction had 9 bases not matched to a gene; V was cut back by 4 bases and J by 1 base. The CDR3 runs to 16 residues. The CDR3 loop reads CASSLGDRRSNTEAFF. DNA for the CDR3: TGTGCCAGCAGCCTGGGGGACAGGCGATCGAACACTGAAGCTTTCTTT.

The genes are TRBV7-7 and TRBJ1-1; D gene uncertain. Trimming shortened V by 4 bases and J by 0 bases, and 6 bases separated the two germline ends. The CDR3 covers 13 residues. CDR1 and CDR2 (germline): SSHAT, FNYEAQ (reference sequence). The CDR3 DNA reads TGTGCCAGCAGCTCTAAATTGAACACTGAAGCTTTCTTT. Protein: CASSSKLNTEAFF.

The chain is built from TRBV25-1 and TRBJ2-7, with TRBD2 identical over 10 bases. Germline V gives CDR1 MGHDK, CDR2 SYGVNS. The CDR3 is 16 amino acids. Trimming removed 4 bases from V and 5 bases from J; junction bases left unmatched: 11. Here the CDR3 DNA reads TGTGCCAGCAGTGCTTTAAGCGGGAGGGCCGCCCACGAGCAGTACTTC. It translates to CASSALSGRAAHEQYF.

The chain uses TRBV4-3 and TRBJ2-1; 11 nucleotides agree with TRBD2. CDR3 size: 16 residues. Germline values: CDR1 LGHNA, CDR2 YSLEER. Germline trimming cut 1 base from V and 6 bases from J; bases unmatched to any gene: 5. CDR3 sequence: CASSQVLAGGVNEQFF. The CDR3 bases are TGCGCCAGCAGCCAAGTCTTAGCGGGAGGGGTCAATGAGCAGTTCTTC.

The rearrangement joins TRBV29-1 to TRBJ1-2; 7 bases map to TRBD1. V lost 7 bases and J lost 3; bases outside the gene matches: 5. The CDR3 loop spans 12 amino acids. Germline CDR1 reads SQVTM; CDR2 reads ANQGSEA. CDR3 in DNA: TGCAGCGCGCATCAGGGGGACTATGGCTACACCTTC. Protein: CSAHQGDYGYTF.

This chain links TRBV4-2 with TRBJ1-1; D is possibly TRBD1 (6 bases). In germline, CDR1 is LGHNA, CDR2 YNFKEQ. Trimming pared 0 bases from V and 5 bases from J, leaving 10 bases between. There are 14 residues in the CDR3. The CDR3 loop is CASSQDRQETEAFF. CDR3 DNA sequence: TGTGCCAGCAGCCAAGATCGACAGGAGACTGAAGCTTTCTTT.

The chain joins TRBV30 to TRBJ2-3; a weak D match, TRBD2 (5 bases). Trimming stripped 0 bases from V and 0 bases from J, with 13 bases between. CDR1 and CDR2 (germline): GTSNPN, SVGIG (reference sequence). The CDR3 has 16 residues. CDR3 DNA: TGTGCCTGGAGTGTCGGACTGTATGCTAGCACAGATACGCAGTATTTT. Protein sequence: CAWSVGLYASTDTQYF.

The chain's CDR3 is CASSPSTGVDYNEQFF. In nucleotides, the CDR3 is TGTGCCAGCTCACCATCTACGGGAGTAGACTACAATGAGCAGTTCTTC. The chain uses TRBV18 and TRBJ2-1, with a weak D call TRBD2 (6 bases). This CDR3 is 16 amino acids long. Germline CDR1 KGHSH, CDR2 LQKENI. The V and J ends lost 2 bases and 3 bases respectively, with 14 bases between them.

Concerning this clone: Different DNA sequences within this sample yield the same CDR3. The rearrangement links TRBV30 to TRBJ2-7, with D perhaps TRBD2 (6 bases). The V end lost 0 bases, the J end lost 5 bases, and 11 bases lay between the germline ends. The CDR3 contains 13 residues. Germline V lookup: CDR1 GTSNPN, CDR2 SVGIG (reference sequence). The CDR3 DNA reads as TGTGCCTGGAGTGTATGGGGGGTCCACGAGCAGTACTTC. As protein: CAWSVWGVHEQYF.